The 8 T cell receptor beta chains below were found in one sample sequenced in a study of OX40 agonist ivuxolimab in advanced cancers. Clones were read by immunoSEQ multiplex PCR, and TCRdb kept only the in-frame ones, dropping some. The sample holds 77,000 or so clones; nearly 95% are singletons and the top ten take over 20%. Sequencing used CD4+ or CD8+ T cells sorted from blood, obtained in a trial of the OX40 agonist ivuxolimab. The receptor source for this set is an adult with an advanced solid tumor such as melanoma, head and neck, liver or kidney cancer.

This clone was observed a single time. The genes are TRBV5-1 and TRBJ2-7; D not certain. The germline V gene has CDR1 SGHRS and CDR2 YFSETQ. V lost 3 bases and J 3 bases, leaving 4 bases between the germline ends. CDR3 size: 11 residues. The DNA of the CDR3 is TGCGCCAGCAGCTCGGGCTACGAGCAGTACTTC. This encodes CASSSGYEQYF.

The V call is TRBV18, the J call TRBJ1-2; 9 nucleotides agree with TRBD1. V lost 2 bases, J lost 3 bases, and 7 bases stayed unmatched. Germline loops: CDR1 KGHSH, CDR2 LQKENI. This CDR3 region has 16 residues. The CDR3 nucleotides are TGTGCCAGCTCACCAAAACAGGGGGCAAATTACTATGGCTACACCTTC. Residues: CASSPKQGANYYGYTF.

CDR3 region: CASSREGLAPHTQYF. Written as DNA, the CDR3 is TGTGCCAGCAGTCGGGAGGGACTAGCTCCCCATACGCAGTATTTT. This rearrangement joins TRBV7-8 to TRBJ2-3, with 9 nucleotides matching TRBD2. The J segment lost 7 bases and the V segment lost 6 bases, leaving 11 bases of the junction unmatched. This CDR3 spans 15 amino acids. Looked up from germline, CDR1 is SGHVS and CDR2 is FQNEAQ.

J is TRBJ1-4 and V is TRBV9; TRBD1 is a possible D gene (5 bases). The CDR3 totals 14 residues. V was cut by 3 bases and J by 7 bases, with 13 bases left in between. The germline gives CDR1 SGDLS, CDR2 YYNGEE. CDR3 in amino acids: CASSGDFGGEKLFF. CDR3 sequence (DNA): TGTGCCAGCAGCGGGGACTTCGGGGGTGAAAAACTGTTTTTT.

V usage is TRBV4-3 and J usage is TRBJ2-7; D is unresolved. V was cut by 1 base and J by 5 bases, with 12 bases left in between. This CDR3 region has 14 residues. Germline lookup yields CDR1 LGHNA and CDR2 YSLEER. CDR3 sequence reads: CASSQGTPADEQYF. CDR3 nucleotide sequence: TGCGCCAGCAGCCAAGGCACTCCGGCGGACGAGCAGTACTTC.

This rearrangement joins TRBV4-3 to TRBJ1-3; D is unresolved. Trimming removed 5 bases from V and 5 bases from J, with 13 bases in between. CDR1 LGHNA and CDR2 YSLEER come from the germline V gene. This CDR3 comprises 14 residues. The chain's CDR3 is CASSSPAMRNTIYF. The CDR3 nucleotides read TGCGCCAGCAGCTCCCCCGCCATGCGAAACACCATATATTTT.

The chain recombines TRBV7-2 with TRBJ1-1; no definite D call. The CDR3 runs to 14 residues. Germline lookup yields CDR1 SGHTA and CDR2 FQGNSA. V was clipped by 1 base and J by 0 bases, with 6 bases between them. CDR3 sequence reads: CASSLGRLNTEAFF. The DNA for the CDR3 is TGTGCCAGCAGCTTAGGACGGCTGAACACTGAAGCTTTCTTT. The full variable domain, in which reference TRBV7-2 and TRBJ1-1 provide the parts outside the CDR3, is GAGVSQSPSNKVTEKGKDVELRCDPISGHTALYWYRQSLGQGLEFLIYFQGNSAPDKSGLPSDRFSAERTGGSVSTLTIQRTQQEDSAVYLCASSLGRLNTEAFFGQGTRLTVV.

The chain recombines TRBV7-6 with TRBJ2-1, with 14 bases lining up with TRBD2. This CDR3 has 17 amino acids. V was pared by 5 bases and J by 8 bases, with 11 bases of the junction left unmatched. Germline V CDR1 and CDR2: SGHVS, FNYEAQ. The CDR3 sequence is CASSERLAGGPVDEQFF. The CDR3 DNA reads as TGTGCCAGCAGCGAAAGACTAGCGGGAGGGCCGGTCGATGAGCAGTTCTTC. The full variable domain, rest sourced from reference TRBV7-6 and TRBJ2-1, is GAGVSQSPRYKVTKRGQDVALRCDPISGHVSLYWYRQALGQGPEFLTYFNYEAQQDKSGLPNDRFSAERPEGSISTLTIQRTEQRDSAMYRCASSERLAGGPVDEQFFGPGTRLTVL.